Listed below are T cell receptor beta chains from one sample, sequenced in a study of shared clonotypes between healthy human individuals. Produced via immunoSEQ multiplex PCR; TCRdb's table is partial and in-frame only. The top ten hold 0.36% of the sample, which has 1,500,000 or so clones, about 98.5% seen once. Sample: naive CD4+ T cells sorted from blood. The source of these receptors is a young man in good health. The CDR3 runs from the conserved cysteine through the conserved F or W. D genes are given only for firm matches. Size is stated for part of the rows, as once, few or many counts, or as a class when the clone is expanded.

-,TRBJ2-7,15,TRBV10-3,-,TGTGCCACAGGGCGAAACGGGATTAGCTCCTACGAGCAGTACTTC,CATGRNGISSYEQYF
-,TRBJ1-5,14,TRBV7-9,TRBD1,TGTGCCAGCAGCGCAGGGGGGTTCGGTCAGCCCCAGCATTTT,CASSAGGFGQPQHF
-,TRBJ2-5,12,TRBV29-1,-,TGCAGCGTTCAAAAGGGGGGAGAGACCCAGTACTTC,CSVQKGGETQYF
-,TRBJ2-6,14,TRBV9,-,TGTGCCAGCTCCCTGGATTCTGGGGCCAACGTCCTGACTTTC,CASSLDSGANVLTF
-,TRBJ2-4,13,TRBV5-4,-,TGTGCCAGCAGCTGGGCAGGTCGGGACATTCAGTACTTC,CASSWAGRDIQYF
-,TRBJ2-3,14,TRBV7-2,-,TGTGCCAGCAGCTGGGAGGGGGTCACAGATACGCAGTATTTT,CASSWEGVTDTQYF
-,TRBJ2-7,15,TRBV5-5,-,TGTGCCAGCAGCCACAATGGCCTCCCCCGGCGCGAGCAGTACTTC,CASSHNGLPRREQYF
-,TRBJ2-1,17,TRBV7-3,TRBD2,TGTGCCAGCAGCTTAAACCTTGCGGGAGCCGAGGGCGGTGAGCAGTTCTTC,CASSLNLAGAEGGEQFF
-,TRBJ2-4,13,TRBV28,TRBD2,TGTGCCAGCAGTTTAACGGGGGGAAACATTCAGTACTTC,CASSLTGGNIQYF
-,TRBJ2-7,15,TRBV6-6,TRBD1,TGTGCCAGCAGCACTTTGACAGGGGGGCCCAACGAGCAGTACTTC,CASSTLTGGPNEQYF
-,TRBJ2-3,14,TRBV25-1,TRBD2,TGTGCCAGCAGTTCTAGCGGGAGAGGAGATACGCAGTATTTT,CASSSSGRGDTQYF
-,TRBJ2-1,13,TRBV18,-,TGTGCCAGCTCACCCTCTTTGGGCAATGAGCAGTTCTTC,CASSPSLGNEQFF
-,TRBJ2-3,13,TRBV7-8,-,TGTGCCAGCAGCCGAGGGCCCACAGATACGCAGTATTTT,CASSRGPTDTQYF
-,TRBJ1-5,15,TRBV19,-,TGTGCCAGTGCAGCGGACCACTCAGTTTATCAGCCCCAGCATTTT,CASAADHSVYQPQHF
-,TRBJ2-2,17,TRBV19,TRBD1,TGTGCCAGTAGTATAGATAGGAACAGGGGGCTAGCCGGGGAGCTGTTTTTT,CASSIDRNRGLAGELFF
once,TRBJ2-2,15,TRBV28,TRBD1,TGTGCCAGCAGTTTACTCGACAGGGGTAACGGGGAGCTGTTTTTT,CASSLLDRGNGELFF
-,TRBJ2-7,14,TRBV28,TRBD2,TGTGCCAGCAGGTATAGCGGGGATCGGGCCGAGCAGTACTTC,CASRYSGDRAEQYF
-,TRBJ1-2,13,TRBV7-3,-,TGTGCCAGCAGCCCCAGCGGGGGCTATGGCTACACCTTC,CASSPSGGYGYTF
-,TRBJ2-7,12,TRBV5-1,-,TGCGCCAGCAGCTTCGGCGCAGTGGAGCAGTACTTC,CASSFGAVEQYF